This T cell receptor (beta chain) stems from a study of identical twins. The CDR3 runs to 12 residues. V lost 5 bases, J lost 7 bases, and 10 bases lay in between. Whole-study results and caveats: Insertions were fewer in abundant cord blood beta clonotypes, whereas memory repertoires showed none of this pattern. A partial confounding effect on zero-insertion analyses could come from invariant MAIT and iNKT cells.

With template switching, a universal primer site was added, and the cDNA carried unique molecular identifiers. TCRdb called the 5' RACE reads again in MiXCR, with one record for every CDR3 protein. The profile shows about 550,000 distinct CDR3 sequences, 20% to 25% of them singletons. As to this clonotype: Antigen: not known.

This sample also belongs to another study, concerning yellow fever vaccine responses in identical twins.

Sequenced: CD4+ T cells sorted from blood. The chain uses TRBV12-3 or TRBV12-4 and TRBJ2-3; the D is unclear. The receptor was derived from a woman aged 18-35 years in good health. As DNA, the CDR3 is TGTGCCAGCAGTACCCTCTTAAATACGCAGTATTTT. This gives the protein CASSTLLNTQYF.